This T cell receptor beta chain was identified in a study of shared clonotypes between healthy human individuals. The CDR3 extends over 13 amino acids. V was cut by 8 bases and J by 1 base, with 8 bases left in between. Germline V lookup: CDR1 WNHNN, CDR2 SYGVQD (reference sequence). Recent vaccinations or acute infections were absent in the healthy HIV-negative adult donors. Concerning this clone itself: Its antigen is not identified.

Overall study results and limits: Lower generation probabilities were found for non-shared clonotypes than for those shared by all four donors. Estimated richness values were generally larger in naive subsets than in memory subsets.

Clones were read by immunoSEQ multiplex PCR, and TCRdb kept only the in-frame ones, dropping some. The repertoire holds about 2.4 million clones, with over 85% as singletons. The sequenced sample was naive CD4+ T cells from PBMCs. The subset: CD45RA+ positively selected. The rearrangement links TRBV10-1 to TRBJ2-2, with D maybe TRBD2 (6 bases). The receptor's source is a man between 18 and 29 years old in good health. Some clones in this sample may be carry-over from other donors' samples. The CDR3 DNA reads as TGCGCCAGCGGTAGCGGGAACACCGGGGAGCTGTTTTTT. Translating it yields CASGSGNTGELFF.